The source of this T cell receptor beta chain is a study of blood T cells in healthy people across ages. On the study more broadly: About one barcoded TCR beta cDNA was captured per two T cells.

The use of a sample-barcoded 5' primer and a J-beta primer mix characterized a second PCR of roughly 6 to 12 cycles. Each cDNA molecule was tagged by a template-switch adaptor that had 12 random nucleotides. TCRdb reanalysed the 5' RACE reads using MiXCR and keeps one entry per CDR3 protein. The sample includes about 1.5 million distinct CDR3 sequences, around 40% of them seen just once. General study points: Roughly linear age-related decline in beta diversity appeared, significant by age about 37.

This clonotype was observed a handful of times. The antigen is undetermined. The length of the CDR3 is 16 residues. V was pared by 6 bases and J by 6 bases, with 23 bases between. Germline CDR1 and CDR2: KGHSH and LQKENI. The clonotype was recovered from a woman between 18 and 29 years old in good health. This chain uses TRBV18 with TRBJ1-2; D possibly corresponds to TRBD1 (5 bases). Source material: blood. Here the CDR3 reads CASSLRGGLATNGYTF. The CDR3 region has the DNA TGTGCCAGCTCCCTACGGGGGGGATTGGCGACGAATGGCTACACCTTC.